Below, one TCR beta chain is given with its context. There is no known antigen for this receptor. No base qualities exist here, and no much larger clone lies one base off it. This sample is drawn from a study of cytomegalovirus exposure and HLA in healthy donors (dated by TCRdb to the late 2010s). Regarding the research as a whole: An earlier analysis of 587 of the donors reported about 280 Gb of sequence data and 95 million to 120 million unique TCR beta sequences obtained from around 180 million T cells. In a later genetic analysis, genome-wide SNP genotypes for about three fifths of the roughly 670 donors were used, and that subset was treated as a discovery cohort. To decide whether each TCR beta V gene segment behaved as functional or pseudogenic, an earlier analysis of approximately 620 of the donors relied on high-throughput TCR beta sequencing. Donor age, sex, ethnicity and CMV serostatus were compiled alongside the repertoire data. Besides the first cohort of approximately 710 subjects, a separate validation cohort made up of 95 to 150 different subjects was used. Rather than drawing on any new phenotypic data, the later analysis identified candidate immune exposures from TCR beta sequences and the way those sequences occurred across donors. On average, over 200,000 unique TCR beta nucleotide sequences were sequenced per donor among roughly 430 genotyped donors of the cohort, with roughly 20% of those sequences being non-productive. The study profiled the T cell repertoires of hundreds of subjects by immunosequencing and related them to cytomegalovirus serostatus. To predict cytomegalovirus infection status, the study combined high-throughput TCR immunosequencing, statistical association of individual TCRs with disease status, and machine learning. An early release that covered about 600 HLA-typed donors contained approximately 300 gigabases of sequencing data and approximately 85 million unique TCR sequences. HLA typing covered class I and class II loci at four-digit resolution. Several DR-DQ haplotypes were handled as single units for association and clustering, since linkage in the cohort was strong. The study was designed to test whether signatures of past pathogen exposure could be identified by cataloging public T cell receptors. Among the approximately 400 genotyped donors, around 81% belonged to the genetic ancestry cluster associated with self-reported Caucasian donors. A later analysis re-analyzed previously published TCR beta repertoires from 500 to 700 donors and added high-resolution HLA genotyping to study TCR occurrence patterns. Typing coverage differed by locus: A, B, C, DRB1 and DQB1 were typed in about 620-640 donors, DQA1 in about 560, DPA1 in some 570, and DPB1 in about 450. All discovery cohort repertoires had been generated using a single sequencing platform. The full study reports these points: Correlated functional status among segregating V segments might reflect linkage disequilibrium, but an unknown experimental factor could not be ruled out. Immune exposure information for the cohort was limited to CMV serostatus. V-gene and J-gene trimming of TCR beta chains was associated with a missense DCLRE1C variant in a later genetic analysis, and the association was replicated in an independent cohort. In vitro tests confirmed that a few of the cytomegalovirus-associated TCR beta chains recognize cytomegalovirus antigens. Specific HLA alleles were associated with 15,000 to 20,000 TCR beta sequences at a false discovery rate of 0.05 in a later analysis. According to a later analysis, TCR association rates differed among HLA loci, with DRB1 alleles showing the most associated TCRs and HLA-C alleles showing the fewest. A total of 150 to 200 TCR beta chains were listed by the study as associated with cytomegalovirus. HLA typing was unavailable for some donors at each locus, so association tests used only the typed subset. In a later analysis, several top co-occurrence clusters were reported to appear linked to parvovirus B19, influenza, CMV and Epstein-Barr virus. Cytomegalovirus status was reported to be diagnosed by the classifier with high specificity and sensitivity in both the original and validation cohorts. The authors suggested that the approach could potentially be extended to other disease states and immunological phenotypes. In a later analysis, HLA-associated TCR beta chains showed more clonal expansion and lower generation probabilities than non-associated chains that were equally common. When HLA alleles, especially DR and DQ, strongly co-occurred, attributing TCR associations to individual alleles was difficult. Presence/absence analyses assumed roughly uniform sequencing depth across donors, an assumption that may not hold. A group of highly shared sequence variants was considered likely to be a technical artifact of the sequencing pipeline. Only TCR beta chains were sequenced in this cohort, and the absence of alpha or paired-chain data limited detectable features. Most TCR sequences were seen in very few donors, while some public TCRs were found in many individuals. A later genetic analysis reported fewer N-insertions in productive TCRs among donors in an Asian-associated ancestry cluster than the roughly 700-donor mean. A later analysis found that most CMV-associated TCR beta chains appeared HLA-restricted, with HLA associations seemingly driven largely by CMV exposure. In an earlier analysis of some 500 of the donors, most TCR beta V segments were observed in productive rearrangements about 87% or about 30% of the time, broadly matching IMGT annotations. Because counts were too low, about 17 rarely observed V segments, including chromosome 9 orphons, were excluded from the earlier analysis of a few hundred of the donors. A further reported finding was that TCR beta sequences accurately predicted the HLA-A and HLA-B alleles for most subjects in the first cohort.

The library was generated by the immunoSEQ multiplex PCR assay. For the multiplex PCR, a mixture combining 60 forward primers for TCR Vbeta segments and 13 reverse primers for TCR Jbeta segments was used. Amplification of the CDR3 region of rearranged TCR beta genes was performed with a multiplex PCR assay on genomic DNA. On the Illumina HiSeq System, the amplified TCR beta libraries were sequenced as 87-base-pair reads. The authors' analysis ran thus. A later analysis counted approximately 84 million unique TCR beta chains across the 700 or so repertoires, and some 11 million of these chains were shared by at least two donors. To remove PCR and sequencing errors, raw reads were error-corrected and collapsed into unique sequences using a nearest-neighbor algorithm that merged closely related sequences. Alignment of CDR3 sequences to IMGT reference sequences was used to assign V, D and J gene segments. For a sequence to be retained, a match of at least six nucleotides to both a V gene segment and a J gene segment was required. Rearrangements were called productive when the CDR3 lacked stop codons and stayed in frame with V and J; all others were non-productive. CDR3 was defined by IMGT convention, running from the second conserved V-encoded cysteine to the conserved J-encoded phenylalanine. The earlier analysis of 587 of the donors excluded any sequence lacking an unambiguous match to a single V gene segment. In an earlier analysis of 587 of the donors, a V segment was called functional when productive rearrangements were above 56.7%, and segregating when the standard deviation between donors exceeded 5%. To diagnose cytomegalovirus status from the catalog of TCR beta chain sequences, a statistical classification framework was built. A later analysis assigned V and J genes by comparing TCR nucleotide sequences with IMGT/GENE-DB human TR gene sequences. In a later analysis, CDR3 sequences and most-parsimonious VDJ recombination scenarios were assigned using the TCRdist pipeline. In a later analysis, every TCR beta chain was defined by the combination of its CDR3 amino acid sequence and its V-gene family, and reads without a unique V-gene family were dropped. As a way to deal with suspected cross-contamination and a sequencing artifact, a later analysis dropped hundreds of nucleotide sequences that were highly shared and had low generation probability. For each public chain, a later analysis derived a clonal expansion index from normalized ranks of inferred template counts within each repertoire. Generation probabilities in a later analysis came from a VDJ recombination model fitted to out-of-frame rearrangements, and those results were checked against IGoR. Hypergeometric tests were used in a later analysis to score TCR-TCR, TCR-HLA and TCR-CMV co-occurrence, with a repertoire-size bias correction applied to the TCR pairs. In a later analysis, false discovery rates were estimated by permuting HLA or CMV assignments 20 times. In a later analysis, co-occurring TCRs were grouped using DBSCAN, with TCRdist sequence similarity added in when clustering inside HLA-allele-positive subsets. Repertoires with fewer than 30,000 or more than 120,000 public chains were left out of co-occurrence clustering, as were a few repertoires with anomalous nucleotide sharing. TCRdb's version of the immuneACCESS table is confined to in-frame rearrangements and falls short of the full clone set. An unresolved V gene accounts for under half of the shortfall where checked; the remainder is of unknown origin. That table furnishes V, J and clone size, whereas the DNA furnished D and trimming. This sample gives some 150,000 clones in total; 60% to 80% of them show up just once. Roughly 6.3% of the sample belongs to the ten largest clones.

The cohort comprised some 730 healthy bone marrow donors. At the time of sampling, every cohort member was nominally healthy, though immune exposures that went unrecorded were likely present. The donor tested CMV seropositive and was one of the 289 seropositive cohort members. Each donor provided a peripheral blood sample, and peripheral blood mononuclear cells were used for TCR beta sequencing. Genomic DNA was extracted from the blood cell samples with the Qiagen DNeasy Blood Extraction Kit. This TCR was recovered from a woman between 40 and 55 years old in good health and CMV-seropositive. Material: PBMCs.

The CDR3 reads as follows: CASSLESPGLPGELFF. The DNA sequence is as follows: TGTGCCAGCAGCTTAGAATCGCCCGGGTTGCCCGGGGAGCTGTTTTTT. Recombination linked TRBV7-7 to TRBJ2-2; no D gene call is confident. The CDR3, from cysteine to phenylalanine, totals 16 residues. The CDR3 DNA has 48 bases and is translated from base 1. V and J are truncated by 1 base and 6 bases respectively, leaving an intervening sequence of 15 bases. CDR1 and CDR2, per the germline V gene (reference sequence), are SSHAT and FNYEAQ.